One TCR beta chain is described in this entry. Its specificity is not known. These data come from a study of human versus mouse CDR3 diversity and MHC coevolution. Notes on the study in general: Compared with mice, human CDR3s carried more deletions and insertions on average.

The protocol was immunoSEQ multiplex PCR, while the TCRdb copy is restricted to in-frame clones and leaves out a portion. The data show around 74,000 clones, roughly 92% seen once. The sequencing input was naive CD4+ T cells from blood. The subset: CD45RO-negative CD62L-positive naive CD4 T cells. The receptor was isolated from a person between 25 and 69 years old in good health.

The CDR3 DNA sequence: TGTGCCAGCTTAGGGGATATCCAAGAGACCCAGTACTTC. Translating gives CASLGDIQETQYF. The gene calls are TRBV2 and TRBJ2-5, with D possibly TRBD1 on 5 matching bases. V lost 8 bases, J lost 1 base, and 11 bases lay in between. From germline, CDR1 is SNHLY and CDR2 FYNNEI. This CDR3 comprises 13 residues.